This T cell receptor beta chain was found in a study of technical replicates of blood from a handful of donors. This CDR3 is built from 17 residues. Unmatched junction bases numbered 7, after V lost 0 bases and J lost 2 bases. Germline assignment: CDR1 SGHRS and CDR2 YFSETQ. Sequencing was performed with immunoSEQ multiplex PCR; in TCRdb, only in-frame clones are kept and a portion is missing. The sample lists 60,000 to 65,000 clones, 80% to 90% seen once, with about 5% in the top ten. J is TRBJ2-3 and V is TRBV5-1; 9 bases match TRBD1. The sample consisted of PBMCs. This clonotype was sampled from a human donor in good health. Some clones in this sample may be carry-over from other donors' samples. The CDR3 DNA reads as TGCGCCAGCAGCTTGGCGGGACAGGGCTTAGCCACAGATACGCAGTATTTT. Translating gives CASSLAGQGLATDTQYF.